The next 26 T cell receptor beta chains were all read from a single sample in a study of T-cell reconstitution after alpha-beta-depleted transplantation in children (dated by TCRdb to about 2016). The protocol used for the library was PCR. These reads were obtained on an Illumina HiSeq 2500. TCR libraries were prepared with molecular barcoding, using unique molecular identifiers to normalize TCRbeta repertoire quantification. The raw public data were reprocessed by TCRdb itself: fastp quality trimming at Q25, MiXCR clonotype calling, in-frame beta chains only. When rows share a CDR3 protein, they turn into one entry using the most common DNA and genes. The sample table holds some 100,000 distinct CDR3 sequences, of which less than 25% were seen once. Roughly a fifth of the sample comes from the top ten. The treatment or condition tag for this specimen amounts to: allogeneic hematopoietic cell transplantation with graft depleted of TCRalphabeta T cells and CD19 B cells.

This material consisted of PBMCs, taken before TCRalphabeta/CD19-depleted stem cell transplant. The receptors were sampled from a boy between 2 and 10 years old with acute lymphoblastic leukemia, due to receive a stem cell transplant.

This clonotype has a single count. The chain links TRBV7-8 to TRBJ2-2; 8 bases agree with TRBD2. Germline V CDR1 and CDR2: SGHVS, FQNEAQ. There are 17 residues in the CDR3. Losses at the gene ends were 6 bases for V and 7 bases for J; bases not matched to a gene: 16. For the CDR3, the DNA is TGTGCCAGCAGGACGGGAGGGGGAGGGGCCTTCGGCGGGGAGCTGTTTTTT. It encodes CASRTGGGGAFGGELFF.

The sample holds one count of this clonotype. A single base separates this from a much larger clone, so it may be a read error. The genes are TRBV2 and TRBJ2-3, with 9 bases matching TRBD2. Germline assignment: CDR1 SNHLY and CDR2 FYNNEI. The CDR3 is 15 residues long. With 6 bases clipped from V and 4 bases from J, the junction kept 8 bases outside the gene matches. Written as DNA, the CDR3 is TGTGCCAGCAGGTTGACTAGCGGAGGGGCAGATACGCAGTATTTT. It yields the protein CASRLTSGGADTQYF.

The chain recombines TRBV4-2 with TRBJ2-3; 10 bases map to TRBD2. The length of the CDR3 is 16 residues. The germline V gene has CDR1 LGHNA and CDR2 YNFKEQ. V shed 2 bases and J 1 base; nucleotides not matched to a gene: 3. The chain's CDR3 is CASSQTTSGGTDTQYF. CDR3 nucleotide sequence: TGTGCCAGCAGCCAAACCACTAGCGGGGGCACAGATACGCAGTATTTT.

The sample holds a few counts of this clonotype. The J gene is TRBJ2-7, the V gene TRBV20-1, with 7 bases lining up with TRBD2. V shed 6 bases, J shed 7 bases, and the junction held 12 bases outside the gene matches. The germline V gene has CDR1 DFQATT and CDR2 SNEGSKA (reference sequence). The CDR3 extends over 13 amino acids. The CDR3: CSAIKAGAYEQYF. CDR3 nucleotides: TGCAGTGCCATCAAGGCGGGAGCTTATGAGCAGTACTTC.

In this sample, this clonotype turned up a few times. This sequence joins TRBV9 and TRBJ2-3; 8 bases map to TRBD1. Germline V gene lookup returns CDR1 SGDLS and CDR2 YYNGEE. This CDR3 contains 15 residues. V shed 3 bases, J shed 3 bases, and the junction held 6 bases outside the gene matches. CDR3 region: CASSENQGATDTQYF. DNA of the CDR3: TGTGCCAGCAGCGAAAACCAGGGGGCAACAGATACGCAGTATTTT.

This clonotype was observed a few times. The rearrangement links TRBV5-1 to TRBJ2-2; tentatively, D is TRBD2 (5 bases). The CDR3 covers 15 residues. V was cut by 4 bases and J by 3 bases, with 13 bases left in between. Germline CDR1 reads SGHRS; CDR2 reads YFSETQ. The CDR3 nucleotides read TGCGCCAGCAGCCCGGGCCCCGGGGACACCGGGGAGCTGTTTTTT. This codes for CASSPGPGDTGELFF.

The chain's CDR3 is CATSDRTGGIGTDTQYF. In nucleotides, the CDR3 is TGTGCCACCAGTGATCGGACGGGAGGGATCGGCACAGATACGCAGTATTTT. The J gene is TRBJ2-3, the V gene TRBV24-1; 8 nucleotides align to TRBD2. This CDR3 region has 17 residues. J lost 1 base, V lost 3 bases, and 8 bases had no gene match. The germline gives CDR1 KGHDR, CDR2 SFDVKD.

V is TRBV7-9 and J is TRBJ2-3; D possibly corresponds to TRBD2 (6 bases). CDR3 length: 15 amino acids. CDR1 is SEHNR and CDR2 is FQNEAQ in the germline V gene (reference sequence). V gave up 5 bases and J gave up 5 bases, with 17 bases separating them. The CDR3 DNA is TGTGCCAGCAGCCCTGGCAGCGGAGGGATAGATACGCAGTATTTT. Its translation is CASSPGSGGIDTQYF.

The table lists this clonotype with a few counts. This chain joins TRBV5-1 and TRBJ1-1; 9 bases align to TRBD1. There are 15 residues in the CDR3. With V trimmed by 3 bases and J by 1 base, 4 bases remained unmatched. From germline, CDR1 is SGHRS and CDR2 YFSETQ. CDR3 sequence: CASSWDRDPNTEAFF. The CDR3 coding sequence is TGCGCCAGCAGCTGGGACAGGGACCCGAACACTGAAGCTTTCTTT.

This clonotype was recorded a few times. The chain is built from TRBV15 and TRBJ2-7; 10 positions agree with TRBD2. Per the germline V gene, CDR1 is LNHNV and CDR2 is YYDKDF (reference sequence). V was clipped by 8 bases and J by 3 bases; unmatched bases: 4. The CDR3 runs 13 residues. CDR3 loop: CATGVAGGYEQYF. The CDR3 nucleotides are TGTGCCACCGGGGTAGCGGGGGGCTACGAGCAGTACTTC. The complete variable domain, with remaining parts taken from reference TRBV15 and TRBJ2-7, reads DAMVIQNPRYQVTQFGKPVTLSCSQTLNHNVMYWYQQKSSQAPKLLFHYYDKDFNNEADTPDNFQSRRPNTSFCFLDIRSPGLGDTAMYLCATGVAGGYEQYFGPGTRLTVT.

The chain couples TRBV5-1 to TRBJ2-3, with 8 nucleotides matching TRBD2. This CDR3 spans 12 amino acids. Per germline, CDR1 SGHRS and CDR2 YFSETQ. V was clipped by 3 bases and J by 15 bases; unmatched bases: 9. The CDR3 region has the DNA TGCGCCAGCAGCTCCACTAGCGGAGAAAGTTATTTT. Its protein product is CASSSTSGESYF.

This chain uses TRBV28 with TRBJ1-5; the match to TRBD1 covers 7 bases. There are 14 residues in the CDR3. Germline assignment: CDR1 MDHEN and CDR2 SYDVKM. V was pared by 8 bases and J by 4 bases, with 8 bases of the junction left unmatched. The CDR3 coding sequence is TGTGCCAGCTTACCGACAGGGAGAAATCAGCCCCAGCATTTT. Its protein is CASLPTGRNQPQHF.

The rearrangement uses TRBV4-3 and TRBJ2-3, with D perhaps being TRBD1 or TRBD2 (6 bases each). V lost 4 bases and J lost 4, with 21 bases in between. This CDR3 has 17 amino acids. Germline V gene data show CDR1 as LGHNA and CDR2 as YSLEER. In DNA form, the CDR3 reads TGCGCCAGCAGCCTAAGCACCGGCCCAGGGGAGGCAGATACGCAGTATTTT. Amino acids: CASSLSTGPGEADTQYF.

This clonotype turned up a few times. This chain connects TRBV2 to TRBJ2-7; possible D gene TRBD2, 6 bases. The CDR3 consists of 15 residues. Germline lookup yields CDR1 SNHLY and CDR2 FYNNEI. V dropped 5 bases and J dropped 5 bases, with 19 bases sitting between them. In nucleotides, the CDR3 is TGTGCCAGCAGTTCCCTGGGTAGCGGAGGTAACGAGCAGTACTTC. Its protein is CASSSLGSGGNEQYF.

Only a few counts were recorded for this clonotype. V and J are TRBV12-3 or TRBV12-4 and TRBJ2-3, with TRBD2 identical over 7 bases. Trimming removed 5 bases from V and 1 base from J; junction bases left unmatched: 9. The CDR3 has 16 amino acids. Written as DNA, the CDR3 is TGTGCCAGCAGTAGGACGGGGAGGGGCCGCACAGATACGCAGTATTTT. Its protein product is CASSRTGRGRTDTQYF.

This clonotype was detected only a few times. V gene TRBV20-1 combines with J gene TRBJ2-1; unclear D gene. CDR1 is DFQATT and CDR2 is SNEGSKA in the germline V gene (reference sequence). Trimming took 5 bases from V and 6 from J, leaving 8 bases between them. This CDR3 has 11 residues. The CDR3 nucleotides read TGCAGTGCTCTATGGAGCAATGAGCAGTTCTTC. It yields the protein CSALWSNEQFF.

The CDR3 region is CASSLEGSGGTDTQYF. The CDR3 nucleotides are TGCGCCAGCAGCTTGGAGGGTAGCGGAGGGACAGATACGCAGTATTTT. The V gene is TRBV5-1, the J gene TRBJ2-3, with D possibly matching TRBD2 (6 bases). The germline CDR1 and CDR2 sequences are SGHRS and YFSETQ. The ends were cut back, 0 bases at V and 3 bases at J, with 14 bases in the middle. The CDR3 runs 16 residues.

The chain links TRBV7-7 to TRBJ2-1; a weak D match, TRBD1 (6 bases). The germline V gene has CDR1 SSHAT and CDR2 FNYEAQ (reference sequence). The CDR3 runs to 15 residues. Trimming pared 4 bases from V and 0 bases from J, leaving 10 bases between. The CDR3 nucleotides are TGTGCCAGCAGCTCACAGGGTAGCTCCTACAATGAGCAGTTCTTC. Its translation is CASSSQGSSYNEQFF.

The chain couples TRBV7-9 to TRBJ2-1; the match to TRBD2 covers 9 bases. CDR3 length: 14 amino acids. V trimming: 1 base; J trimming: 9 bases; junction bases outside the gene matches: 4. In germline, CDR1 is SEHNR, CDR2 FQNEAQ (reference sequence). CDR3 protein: CASSLGLAEREQFF. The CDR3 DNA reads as TGTGCCAGCAGCTTAGGACTAGCGGAACGTGAGCAGTTCTTC.

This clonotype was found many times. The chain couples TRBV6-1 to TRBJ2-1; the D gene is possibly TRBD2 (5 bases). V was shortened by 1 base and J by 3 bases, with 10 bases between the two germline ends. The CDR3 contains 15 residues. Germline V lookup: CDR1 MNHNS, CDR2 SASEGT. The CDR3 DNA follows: TGTGCCAGCAGTGAAGAAAGCGGAGGCTACAATGAGCAGTTCTTC. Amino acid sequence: CASSEESGGYNEQFF.

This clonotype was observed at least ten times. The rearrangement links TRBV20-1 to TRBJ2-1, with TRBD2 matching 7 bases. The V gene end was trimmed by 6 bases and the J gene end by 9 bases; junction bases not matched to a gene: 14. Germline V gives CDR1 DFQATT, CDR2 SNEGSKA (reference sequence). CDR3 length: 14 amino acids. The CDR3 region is CSAEGLEGGSEQFF. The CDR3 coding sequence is TGCAGTGCCGAGGGACTGGAGGGAGGGAGTGAGCAGTTCTTC.

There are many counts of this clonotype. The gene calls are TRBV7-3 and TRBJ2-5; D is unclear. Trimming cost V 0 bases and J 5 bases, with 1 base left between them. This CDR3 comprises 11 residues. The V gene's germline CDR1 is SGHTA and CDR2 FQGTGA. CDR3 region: CASSLTETQYF. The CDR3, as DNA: TGTGCCAGCAGCTTAACGGAGACCCAGTACTTC.

DNA for the CDR3: TGTGCCAGCAGTCAAACCTCCGGGGCTGGAAACACCATATATTTT. Translated, it gives CASSQTSGAGNTIYF. This chain links TRBV12-3 or TRBV12-4 with TRBJ1-3; D call uncertain. This CDR3 has 15 residues. V lost 5 bases to trimming and J lost 2 bases, with 13 bases between them.

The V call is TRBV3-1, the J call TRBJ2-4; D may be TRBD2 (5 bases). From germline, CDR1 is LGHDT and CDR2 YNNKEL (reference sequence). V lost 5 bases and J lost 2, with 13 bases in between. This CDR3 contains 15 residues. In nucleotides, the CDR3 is TGTGCCAGCAGCACAACCGAGACTACCAAAAACATTCAGTACTTC. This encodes CASSTTETTKNIQYF. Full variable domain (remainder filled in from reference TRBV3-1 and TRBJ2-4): DTAVSQTPKYLVTQMGNDKSIKCEQNLGHDTMYWYKQDSKKFLKIMFSYNNKELIINETVPNRFSPKSPDKAHLNLHINSLELGDSAVYFCASSTTETTKNIQYFGAGTRLSVL.

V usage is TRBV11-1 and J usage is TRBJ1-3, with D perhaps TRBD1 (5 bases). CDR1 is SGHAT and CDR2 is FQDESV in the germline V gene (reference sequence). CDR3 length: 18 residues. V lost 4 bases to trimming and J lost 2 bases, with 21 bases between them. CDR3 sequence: CASSSLNSTGTAGNTIYF. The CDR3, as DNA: TGTGCCAGCAGCTCCCTAAATTCCACCGGGACCGCTGGAAACACCATATATTTT.

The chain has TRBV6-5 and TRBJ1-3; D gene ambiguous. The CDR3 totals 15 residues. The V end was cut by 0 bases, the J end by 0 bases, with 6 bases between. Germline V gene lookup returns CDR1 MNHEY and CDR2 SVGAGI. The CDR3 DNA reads TGTGCCAGCAGTTACTCGGGTAGCTCTGGAAACACCATATATTTT. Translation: CASSYSGSSGNTIYF.